This T cell receptor (beta chain) was found in a study of cytomegalovirus exposure and HLA in healthy donors. For the study at large: A later analysis reported the same platform for the 110 or so validation repertoires and the 666 first-cohort repertoires. Findings and caveats of the study: According to a later analysis, TCR clusters from the first cohort tended to co-occur in the approximately 120 validation repertoires.

The donors were members of the validation cohort comprising some 130 subjects, separate from the roughly 700-subject first cohort. Details on this clone: Its antigen is unknown.

Germline CDR1 SQVTM, CDR2 ANQGSEA. V lost 7 bases, J lost 0 bases, and 17 bases stayed unmatched. The CDR3 is made up of 17 amino acids. Repertoires were generated with immunoSEQ multiplex PCR, while TCRdb's copy carries only in-frame clones and drops some. The sample contains over 110,000 clones, about 86% of which appear only once. The receptor was isolated from a man younger than 35 in good health and CMV-seronegative. Sequenced input: PBMCs. This chain uses TRBV29-1 with TRBJ1-1; 7 bases agree with TRBD1. CDR3 sequence: CSGSTGWGMAMNTEAFF. CDR3 in DNA: TGCAGCGGGTCGACAGGGTGGGGAATGGCCATGAACACTGAAGCTTTCTTT.